In this sample, the clone carrying this T cell receptor beta chain turned up many times. The antigen is undetermined. This sample stems from a study of regulatory T cells in long-lasting Graves disease. Overall study findings and caveats: It was in persistent disease that TRBV28, TRBJ1-2 and TRBJ2-5 were favored. Persistent-disease Graves' patients showed less TCR diversity than new cases.

Noted time point: newly diagnosed GD, antithyroid drugs for less than 3 months. RNA extracted from PBMCs served as the sequencing template. Library construction for TCR beta used iRepertoire HTBI primers and Arm-PCR of CDR3 regions. In TCRdb, the multiplex PCR reads were re-called with MiXCR into one record per CDR3 protein. The sample has 400,000 to 500,000 distinct CDR3 sequences, 15% to 20% seen once. The CDR3 loop spans 17 amino acids. Per the germline V gene, CDR1 is MNHNS and CDR2 is SASEGT. Trimming pared 1 base from V and 7 bases from J, leaving 20 bases between. The same specimen was also included in a second study, on T cells in Graves' hyperthyroidism and ophthalmopathy.

The chain is built from TRBV6-1 and TRBJ2-1, with TRBD2 as a possible D gene (6 bases). The source is a woman between 18 and 30 years old with Graves disease. This sample comprised peripheral blood mononuclear cells (PBMCs), obtained at new diagnosis, from a patient treated with antithyroid drugs. The CDR3 sequence: CASSEGLGGLPGNEQFF. Here the CDR3 DNA reads TGTGCCAGCAGTGAAGGGTTGGGTGGACTACCGGGAAATGAGCAGTTCTTC.